The source of this TCR beta chain is a study of metastatic and nonmetastatic thyroid tumors. General observations from the study: Malignant thyroid tumors reportedly had TCR beta diversity that was significantly higher than in benign nodules, in blood and tumor.

This clone appeared many times. Its antigen is unknown. Thyroid surgery had not been preceded by any treatment in any patient. Original methodology: For papillary thyroid cancer, a distant-metastasis classifier was constructed from CDR3 differences observed across clinicopathological groups. TCRdb recomputed clones from the PCR reads via MiXCR. The V and J calls were determined by TCRdb, not by the authors. The table has over 30,000 clones, about 29% seen once. The V gene lost 3 bases and the J gene lost 3 bases, with 11 bases spanning the gap. The CDR3 totals 14 residues. Germline loops: CDR1 ENHRY, CDR2 SYGVKD.

This chain links TRBV10-3 with TRBJ2-5; D remains unclear. Sequencing used blood. The receptor was isolated from a female donor with papillary thyroid cancer or a benign thyroid nodule (not recorded which). Some clones in this sample may be carry-over from other donors' samples. The CDR3 nucleotides read TGTGCCATCAGTGATCCTAGGGAAGAAGAGACCCAGTACTTC. This codes for CAISDPREEETQYF.